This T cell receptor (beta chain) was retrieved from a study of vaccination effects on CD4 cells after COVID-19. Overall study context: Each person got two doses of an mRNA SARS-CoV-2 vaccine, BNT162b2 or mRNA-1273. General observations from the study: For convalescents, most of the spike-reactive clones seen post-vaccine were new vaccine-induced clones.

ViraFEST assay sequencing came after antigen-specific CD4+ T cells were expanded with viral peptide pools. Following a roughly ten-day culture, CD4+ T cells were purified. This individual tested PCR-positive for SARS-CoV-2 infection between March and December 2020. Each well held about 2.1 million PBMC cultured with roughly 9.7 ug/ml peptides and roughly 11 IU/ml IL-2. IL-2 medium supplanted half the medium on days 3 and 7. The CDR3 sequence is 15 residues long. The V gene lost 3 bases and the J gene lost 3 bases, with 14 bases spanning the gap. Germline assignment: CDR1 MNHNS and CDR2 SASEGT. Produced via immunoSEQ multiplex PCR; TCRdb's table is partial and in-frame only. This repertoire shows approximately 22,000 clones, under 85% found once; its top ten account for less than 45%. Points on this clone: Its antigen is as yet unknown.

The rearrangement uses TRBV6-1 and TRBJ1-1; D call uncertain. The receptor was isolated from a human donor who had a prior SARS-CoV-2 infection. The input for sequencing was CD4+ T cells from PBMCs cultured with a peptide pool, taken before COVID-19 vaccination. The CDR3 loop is CASSDVSGGYTEAFF. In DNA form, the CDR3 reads TGTGCCAGCAGTGACGTATCCGGAGGATACACTGAAGCTTTCTTT.